Described below is a single TCR beta chain sequence and its context. J gave up 2 bases and V 5 bases, and 7 bases lay outside the gene matches. The CDR3 spans 17 residues. Germline V lookup: CDR1 SGHVS, CDR2 FNYEAQ. This sample was taken from a study of siplizumab effects on memory and regulatory T cells. Some clones are missing from TCRdb's copy, which holds only in-frame ones; the method was immunoSEQ multiplex PCR. This table has more than 70,000 clones, approximately 95% appearing once. The chain is built from TRBV7-6 and TRBJ2-3; 13 bases map to TRBD2. The material sequenced was CD8+ T cells sorted from blood. This TCR came from a human donor in good health. For the CDR3, the DNA is TGTGCCAGCAGCCCAGGGACTAGCGGGATAAACACAGATACGCAGTATTTT. The encoded protein is CASSPGTSGINTDTQYF.